This T cell receptor beta chain is from a study of CD8 T cells in Susac syndrome. Across the whole study: Treatment status at blood draw for the Susac syndrome patients was therapy-naive, corticosteroids, or intravenous immunoglobulin alone. Study-wide results and caveats: Susac-specific public clones found in total CD8+ repertoires numbered some 17, and those in CD8+ TEMRA repertoires numbered about five.

About 0.5 to 1 ug RNA was reverse transcribed with random hexamers. TCRdb re-called the immunoSEQ multiplex PCR reads with MiXCR, one entry per CDR3 protein. The sample lists around 110,000 distinct CDR3 sequences; roughly 94% were seen once. The CDR3 is 17 amino acids. With 0 bases removed from V and 0 bases from J, the gap between germline ends came to 10 bases. CDR1 is SGHRS, CDR2 YFSETQ, per germline. About this clonotype: Its target is unknown.

The sample consisted of CD8+ T cells from PBMCs. This sequence joins TRBV5-1 and TRBJ2-6, with no clear D. This TCR derives from a human donor with Susac syndrome. CDR3 protein: CASSLDALGSGANVLTF. CDR3 in DNA: TGCGCCAGCAGCTTGGACGCCCTGGGCTCTGGGGCCAACGTCCTGACTTTC.